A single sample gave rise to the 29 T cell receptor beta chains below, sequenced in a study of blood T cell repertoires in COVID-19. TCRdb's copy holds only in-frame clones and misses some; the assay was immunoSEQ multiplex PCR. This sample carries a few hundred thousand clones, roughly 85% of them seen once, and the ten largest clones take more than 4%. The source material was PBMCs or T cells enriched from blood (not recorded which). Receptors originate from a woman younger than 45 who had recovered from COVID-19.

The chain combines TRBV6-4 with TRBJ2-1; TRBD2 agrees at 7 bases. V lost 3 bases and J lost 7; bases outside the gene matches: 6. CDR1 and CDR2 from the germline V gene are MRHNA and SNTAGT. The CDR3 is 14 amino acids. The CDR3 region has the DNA TGTGCCAGCAGTGAATCTGGGACTAATAATGAGCAGTTCTTC. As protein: CASSESGTNNEQFF.

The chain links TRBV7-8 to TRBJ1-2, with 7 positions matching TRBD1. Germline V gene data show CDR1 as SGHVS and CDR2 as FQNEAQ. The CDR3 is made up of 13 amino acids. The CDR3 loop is CAGSGGLNGGYTF. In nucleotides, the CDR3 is TGTGCAGGATCAGGGGGGTTAAATGGTGGCTACACCTTC. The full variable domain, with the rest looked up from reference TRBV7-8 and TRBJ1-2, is GAGVSQSPRYKVAKRGQDVALRCDPISGHVSLFWYQQALGQGPEFLTYFQNEAQLDKSGLPSDRFFAERPEGSVSTLKIQRTQQEDSAVYLCAGSGGLNGGYTFGSGTRLTVV.

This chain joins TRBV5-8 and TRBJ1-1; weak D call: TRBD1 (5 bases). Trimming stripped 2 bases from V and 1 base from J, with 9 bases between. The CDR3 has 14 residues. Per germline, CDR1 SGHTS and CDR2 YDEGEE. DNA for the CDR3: TGTGCCAGCAGCTTCCGGGGGTCGAACACTGAAGCTTTCTTT. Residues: CASSFRGSNTEAFF. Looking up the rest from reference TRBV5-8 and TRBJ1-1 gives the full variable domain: EAGVTQSPTHLIKTRGQQATLRCSPISGHTSVYWYQQALGLGLQFLLWYDEGEERNRGNFPPRFSGRQFPNYSSELNVNALELEDSALYLCASSFRGSNTEAFFGQGTRLTVV.

CDR3 nucleotides: TGCGCCAGCAGTGGGGGAACTAGCGTATATTTT. It encodes CASSGGTSVYF. This chain uses TRBV5-1 with TRBJ2-3; TRBD2 agrees at 7 bases. The V and J ends lost 5 bases and 15 bases, in that order; junction bases with no gene match: 9. Germline lookup yields CDR1 SGHRS and CDR2 YFSETQ. The CDR3 is 11 amino acids.

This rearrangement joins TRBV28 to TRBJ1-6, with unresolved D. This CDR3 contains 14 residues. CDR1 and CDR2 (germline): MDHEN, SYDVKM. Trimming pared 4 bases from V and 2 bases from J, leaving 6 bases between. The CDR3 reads CASSSSPYNSPLHF. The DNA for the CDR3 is TGTGCCAGCAGTTCGAGCCCCTATAATTCACCCCTCCACTTT.

This chain's CDR3 is CSARTGIAGNTIYF. The CDR3 DNA reads TGCAGCGCCCGCACCGGGATCGCTGGAAACACCATATATTTT. The V and J genes are TRBV29-1 and TRBJ1-3; no definite D call. Deletions cut 7 bases from V and 2 bases from J, with 15 bases between. The CDR3 runs to 14 residues. Germline CDR1 SQVTM, CDR2 ANQGSEA.

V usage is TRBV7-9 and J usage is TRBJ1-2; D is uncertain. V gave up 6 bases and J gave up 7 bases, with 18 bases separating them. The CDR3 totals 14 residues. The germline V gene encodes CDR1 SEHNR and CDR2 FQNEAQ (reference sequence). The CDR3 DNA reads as TGTGCCAGCAGTTTCGACAAGCCCTGGGCTGGCTACACCTTC. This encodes CASSFDKPWAGYTF.

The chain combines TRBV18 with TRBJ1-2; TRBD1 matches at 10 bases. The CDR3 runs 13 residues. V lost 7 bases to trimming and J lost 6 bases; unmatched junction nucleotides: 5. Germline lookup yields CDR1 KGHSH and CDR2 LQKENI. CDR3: CASFPGQGNGYTF. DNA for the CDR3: TGTGCCAGCTTCCCGGGACAGGGGAATGGCTACACCTTC.

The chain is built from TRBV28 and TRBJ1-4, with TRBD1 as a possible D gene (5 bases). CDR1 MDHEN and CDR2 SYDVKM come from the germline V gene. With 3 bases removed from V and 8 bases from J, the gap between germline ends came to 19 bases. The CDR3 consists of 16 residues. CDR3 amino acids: CASSFSEGRRKEKLFF. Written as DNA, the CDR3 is TGTGCCAGCAGTTTCTCCGAGGGGAGGCGAAAGGAAAAACTGTTTTTT.

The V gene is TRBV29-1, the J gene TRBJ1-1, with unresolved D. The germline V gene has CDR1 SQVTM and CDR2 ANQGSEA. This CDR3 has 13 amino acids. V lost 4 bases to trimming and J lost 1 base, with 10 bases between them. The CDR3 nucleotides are TGCAGCGTTGTCTTACACGCGAACACTGAAGCTTTCTTT. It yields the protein CSVVLHANTEAFF.

CDR3 sequence: CASSQTGTSRETQYF. In nucleotides, the CDR3 is TGCGCCAGCAGCCAGACCGGGACTAGCCGAGAGACCCAGTACTTC. V gene TRBV4-1 combines with J gene TRBJ2-5; the match to TRBD2 covers 9 bases. This CDR3 spans 15 amino acids. Germline loops: CDR1 MGHRA, CDR2 YSYEKL. V was clipped by 3 bases and J by 4 bases; unmatched bases: 6.

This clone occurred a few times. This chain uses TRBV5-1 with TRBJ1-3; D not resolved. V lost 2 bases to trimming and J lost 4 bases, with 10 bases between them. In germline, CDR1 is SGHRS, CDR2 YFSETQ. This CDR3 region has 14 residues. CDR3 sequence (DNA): TGCGCCAGCAGCTTCGTTGGCGGAGGAAACACCATATATTTT. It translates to CASSFVGGGNTIYF.

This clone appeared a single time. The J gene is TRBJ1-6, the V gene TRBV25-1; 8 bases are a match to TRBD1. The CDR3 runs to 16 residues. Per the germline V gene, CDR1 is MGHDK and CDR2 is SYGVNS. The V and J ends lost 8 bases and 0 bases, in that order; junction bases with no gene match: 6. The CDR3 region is CASQRDRSSYNSPLHF. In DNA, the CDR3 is TGTGCCAGCCAGCGGGACAGGAGCTCCTATAATTCACCCCTCCACTTT. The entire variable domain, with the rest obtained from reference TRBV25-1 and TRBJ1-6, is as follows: EADIYQTPRYLVIGTGKKITLECSQTMGHDKMYWYQQDPGMELHLIHYSYGVNSTEKGDLSSESTVSRIRTEHFPLTLESARPSHTSQYLCASQRDRSSYNSPLHFGNGTRLTVT.

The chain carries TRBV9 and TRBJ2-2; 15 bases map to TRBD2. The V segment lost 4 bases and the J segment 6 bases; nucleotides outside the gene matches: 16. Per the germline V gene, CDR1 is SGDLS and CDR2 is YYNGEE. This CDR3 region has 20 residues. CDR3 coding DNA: TGTGCCAGCAGCCCGCAAGGACTAGCGGGAGGGCCCCGGTATGCCGGGGAGCTGTTTTTT. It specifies CASSPQGLAGGPRYAGELFF.

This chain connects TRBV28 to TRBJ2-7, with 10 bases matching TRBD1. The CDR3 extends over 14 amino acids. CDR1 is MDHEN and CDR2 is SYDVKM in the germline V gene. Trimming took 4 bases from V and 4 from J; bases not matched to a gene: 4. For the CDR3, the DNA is TGTGCCAGCAGTTCCTTGGGACAGGGGTACGAGCAGTACTTC. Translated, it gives CASSSLGQGYEQYF. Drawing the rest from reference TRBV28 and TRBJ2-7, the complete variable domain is DVKVTQSSRYLVKRTGEKVFLECVQDMDHENMFWYRQDPGLGLRLIYFSYDVKMKEKGDIPEGYSVSREKKERFSLILESASTNQTSMYLCASSSLGQGYEQYFGPGTRLTVT.

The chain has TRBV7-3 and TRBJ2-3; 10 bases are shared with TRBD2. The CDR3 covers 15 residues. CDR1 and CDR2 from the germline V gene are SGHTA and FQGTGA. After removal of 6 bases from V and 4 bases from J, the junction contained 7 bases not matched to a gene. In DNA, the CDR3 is TGTGCCAGCAGTCCTAGCGGGAGTAGGGCAGATACGCAGTATTTT. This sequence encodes CASSPSGSRADTQYF.

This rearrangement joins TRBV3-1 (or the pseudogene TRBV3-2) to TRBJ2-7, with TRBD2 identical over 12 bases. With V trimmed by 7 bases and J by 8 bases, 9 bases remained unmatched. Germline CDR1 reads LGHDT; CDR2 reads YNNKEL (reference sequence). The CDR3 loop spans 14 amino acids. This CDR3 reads CASTPSGGVNKQYF. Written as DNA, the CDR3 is TGTGCCAGCACACCTAGCGGGGGGGTAAACAAGCAGTACTTC.

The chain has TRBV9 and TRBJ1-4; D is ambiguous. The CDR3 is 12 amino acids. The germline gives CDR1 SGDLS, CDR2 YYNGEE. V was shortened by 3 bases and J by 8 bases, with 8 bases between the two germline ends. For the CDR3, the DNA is TGTGCCAGCAGCGATGCGGCCGAAAAACTGTTTTTT. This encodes CASSDAAEKLFF.

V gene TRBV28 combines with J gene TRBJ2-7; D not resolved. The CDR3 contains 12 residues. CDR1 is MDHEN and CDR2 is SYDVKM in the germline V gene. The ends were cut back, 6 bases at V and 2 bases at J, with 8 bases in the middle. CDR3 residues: CASRGRTYEQYF. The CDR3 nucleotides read TGTGCCAGCAGGGGCAGAACCTACGAGCAGTACTTC.

The CDR3 region has the DNA TGCAGCGTTGATTCAGACAGTAATGAAAAACTGTTTTTT. Translation gives CSVDSDSNEKLFF. The chain carries TRBV29-1 and TRBJ1-4; D possibly corresponds to TRBD1 (5 bases). Germline CDR1 SQVTM, CDR2 ANQGSEA. Trimming shortened V by 3 bases and J by 4 bases, and 9 bases separated the two germline ends. The CDR3 loop spans 13 amino acids.

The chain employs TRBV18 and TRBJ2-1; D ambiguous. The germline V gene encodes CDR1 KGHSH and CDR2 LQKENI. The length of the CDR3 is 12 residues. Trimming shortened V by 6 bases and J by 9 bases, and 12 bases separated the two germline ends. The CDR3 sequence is CASSPVVAEQFF. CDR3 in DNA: TGTGCCAGCTCCCCCGTGGTGGCTGAGCAGTTCTTC.

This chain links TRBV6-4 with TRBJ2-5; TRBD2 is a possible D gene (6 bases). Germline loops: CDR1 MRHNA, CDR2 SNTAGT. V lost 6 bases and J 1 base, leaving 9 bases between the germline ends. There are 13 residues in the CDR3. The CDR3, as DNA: TGTGCCAGCAGCCGGGACTTCCAAGAGACCCAGTACTTC. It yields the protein CASSRDFQETQYF.

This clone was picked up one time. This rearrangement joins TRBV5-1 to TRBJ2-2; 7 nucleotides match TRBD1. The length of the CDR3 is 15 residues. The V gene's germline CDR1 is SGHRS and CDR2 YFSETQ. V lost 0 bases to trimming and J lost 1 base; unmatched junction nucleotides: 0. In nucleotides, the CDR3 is TGCGCCAGCAGCTTGGGGACAGGGAACACCGGGGAGCTGTTTTTT. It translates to CASSLGTGNTGELFF.

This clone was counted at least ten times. In DNA form, the CDR3 reads TGTGCCAGCAGTGAAAGGGGACAGGGGAAGCCCCAGCATTTT. It encodes CASSERGQGKPQHF. The V gene is TRBV6-1, the J gene TRBJ1-5; 10 nucleotides match TRBD1. The J segment lost 8 bases and the V segment lost 2 bases, leaving 3 bases of the junction unmatched. Germline CDR1 is MNHNS and CDR2 is SASEGT. The CDR3 is made up of 14 amino acids.

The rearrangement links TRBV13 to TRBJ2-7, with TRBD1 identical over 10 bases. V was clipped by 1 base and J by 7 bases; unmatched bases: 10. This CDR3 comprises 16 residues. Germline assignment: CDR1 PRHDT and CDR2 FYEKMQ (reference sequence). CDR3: CASSLARGTGAREQYF. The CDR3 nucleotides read TGTGCCAGCAGCTTAGCCCGCGGGACAGGGGCTCGGGAGCAGTACTTC.

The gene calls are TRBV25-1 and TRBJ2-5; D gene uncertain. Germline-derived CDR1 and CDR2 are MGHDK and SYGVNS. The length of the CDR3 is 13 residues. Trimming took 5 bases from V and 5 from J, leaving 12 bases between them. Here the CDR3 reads CASSLDGKETQYF. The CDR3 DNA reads TGTGCCAGCAGTCTAGACGGAAAGGAGACCCAGTACTTC.

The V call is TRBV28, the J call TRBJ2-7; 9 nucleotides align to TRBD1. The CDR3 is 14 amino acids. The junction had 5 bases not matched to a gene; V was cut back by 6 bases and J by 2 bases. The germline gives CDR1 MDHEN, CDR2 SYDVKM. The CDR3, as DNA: TGTGCCAGCAGGTCCGGGACAGGGACCTACGAGCAGTACTTC. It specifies CASRSGTGTYEQYF.

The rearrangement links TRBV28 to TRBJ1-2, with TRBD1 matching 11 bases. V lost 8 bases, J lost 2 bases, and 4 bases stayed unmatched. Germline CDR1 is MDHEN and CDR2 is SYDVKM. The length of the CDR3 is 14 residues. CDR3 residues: CASGGQGVNYGYTF. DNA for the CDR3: TGTGCCAGCGGGGGACAGGGGGTAAACTATGGCTACACCTTC.

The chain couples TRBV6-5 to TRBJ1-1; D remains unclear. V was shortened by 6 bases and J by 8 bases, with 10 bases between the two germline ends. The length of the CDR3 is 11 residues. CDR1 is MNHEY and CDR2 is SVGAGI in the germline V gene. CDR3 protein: CASSKNSEAFF. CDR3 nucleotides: TGTGCCAGCAGCAAGAACTCCGAAGCTTTCTTT.